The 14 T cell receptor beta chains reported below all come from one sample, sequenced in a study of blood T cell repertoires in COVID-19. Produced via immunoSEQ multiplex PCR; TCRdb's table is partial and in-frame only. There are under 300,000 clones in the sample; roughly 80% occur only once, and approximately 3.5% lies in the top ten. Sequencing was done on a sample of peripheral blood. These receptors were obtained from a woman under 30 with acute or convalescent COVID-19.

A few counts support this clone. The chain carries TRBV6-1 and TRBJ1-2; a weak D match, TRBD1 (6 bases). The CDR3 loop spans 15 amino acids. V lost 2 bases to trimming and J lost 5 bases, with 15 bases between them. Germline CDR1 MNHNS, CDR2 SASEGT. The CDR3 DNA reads TGTGCCAGCAGTGAATTTTTCGGACAGAGTTATGGCTACACCTTC. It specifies CASSEFFGQSYGYTF.

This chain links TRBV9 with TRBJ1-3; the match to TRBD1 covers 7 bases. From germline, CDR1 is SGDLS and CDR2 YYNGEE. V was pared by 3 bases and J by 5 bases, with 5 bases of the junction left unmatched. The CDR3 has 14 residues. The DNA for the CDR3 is TGTGCCAGCAGCGCAGGGGGAGGCAGAAACACCATATATTTT. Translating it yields CASSAGGGRNTIYF.

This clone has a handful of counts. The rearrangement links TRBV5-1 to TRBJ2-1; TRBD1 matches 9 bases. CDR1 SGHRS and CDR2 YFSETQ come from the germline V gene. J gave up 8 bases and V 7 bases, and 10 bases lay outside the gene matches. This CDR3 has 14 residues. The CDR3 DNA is TGCGCCAGCTCCGGGACAGGGTTCGGCCATGAGCAGTTCTTC. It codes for CASSGTGFGHEQFF.

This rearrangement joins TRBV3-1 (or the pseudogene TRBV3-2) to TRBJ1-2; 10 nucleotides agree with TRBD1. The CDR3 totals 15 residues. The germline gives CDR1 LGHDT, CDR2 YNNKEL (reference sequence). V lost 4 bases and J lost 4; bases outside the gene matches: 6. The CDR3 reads CASSRDRGFGYGYTF. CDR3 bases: TGTGCCAGCAGCCGGGACAGGGGCTTTGGCTATGGCTACACCTTC.

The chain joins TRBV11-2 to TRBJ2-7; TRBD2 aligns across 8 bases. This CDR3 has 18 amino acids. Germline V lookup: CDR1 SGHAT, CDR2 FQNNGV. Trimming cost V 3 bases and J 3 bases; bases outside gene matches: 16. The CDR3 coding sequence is TGTGCCAGCAGCTTCCGAGAACAGGGTAGCGGGGTTAACTACGAGCAGTACTTC. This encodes CASSFREQGSGVNYEQYF. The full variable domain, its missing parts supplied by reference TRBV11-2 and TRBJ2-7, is EAGVAQSPRYKIIEKRQSVAFWCNPISGHATLYWYQQILGQGPKLLIQFQNNGVVDDSQLPKDRFSAERLKGVDSTLKIQPAKLEDSAVYLCASSFREQGSGVNYEQYFGPGTRLTVT.

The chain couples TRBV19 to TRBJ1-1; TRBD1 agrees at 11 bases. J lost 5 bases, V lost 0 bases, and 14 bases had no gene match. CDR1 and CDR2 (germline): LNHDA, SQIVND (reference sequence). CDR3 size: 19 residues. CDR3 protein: CASSIDQWTGGAVETEAFF. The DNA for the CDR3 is TGTGCCAGTAGTATAGATCAATGGACAGGGGGCGCGGTTGAAACTGAAGCTTTCTTT.

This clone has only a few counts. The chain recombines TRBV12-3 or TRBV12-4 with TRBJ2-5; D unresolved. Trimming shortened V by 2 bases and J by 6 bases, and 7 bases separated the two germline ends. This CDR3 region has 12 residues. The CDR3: CASSLYEKTQYF. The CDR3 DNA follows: TGTGCCAGCAGTTTATACGAGAAGACCCAGTACTTC.

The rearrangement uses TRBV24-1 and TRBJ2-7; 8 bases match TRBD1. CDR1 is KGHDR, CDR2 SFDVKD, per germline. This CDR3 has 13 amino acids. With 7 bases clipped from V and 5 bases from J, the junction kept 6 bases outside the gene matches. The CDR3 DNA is TGTGCCACCAGGAGACAGGGGCCTAACGAGCAGTACTTC. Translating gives CATRRQGPNEQYF.

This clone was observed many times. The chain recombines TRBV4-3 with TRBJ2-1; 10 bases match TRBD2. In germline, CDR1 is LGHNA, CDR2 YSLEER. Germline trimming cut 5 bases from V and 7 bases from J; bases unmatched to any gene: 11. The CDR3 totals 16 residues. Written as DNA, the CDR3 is TGCGCCAGCAGCTACACTCTAGCGGGAGAAGGGAATGAGCAGTTCTTC. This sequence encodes CASSYTLAGEGNEQFF.

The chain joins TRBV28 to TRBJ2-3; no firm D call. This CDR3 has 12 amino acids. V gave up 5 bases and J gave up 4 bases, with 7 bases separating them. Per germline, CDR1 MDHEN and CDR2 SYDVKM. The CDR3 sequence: CASSGQADTQYF. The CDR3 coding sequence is TGTGCCAGCAGTGGCCAGGCAGATACGCAGTATTTT.

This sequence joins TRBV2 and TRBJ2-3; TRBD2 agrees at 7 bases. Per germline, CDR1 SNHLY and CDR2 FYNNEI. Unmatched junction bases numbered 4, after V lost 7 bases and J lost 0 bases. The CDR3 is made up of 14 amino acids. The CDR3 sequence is CASNGRLSTDTQYF. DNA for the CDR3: TGTGCCAGCAACGGGAGGCTTAGCACAGATACGCAGTATTTT.

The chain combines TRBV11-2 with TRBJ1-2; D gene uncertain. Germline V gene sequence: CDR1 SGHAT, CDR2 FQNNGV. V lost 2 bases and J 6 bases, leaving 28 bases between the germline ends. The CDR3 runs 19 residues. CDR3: CASSLKERRWGSGVHGYTF. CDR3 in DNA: TGTGCCAGCAGCTTAAAGGAACGGCGCTGGGGTTCGGGAGTACATGGCTACACCTTC.

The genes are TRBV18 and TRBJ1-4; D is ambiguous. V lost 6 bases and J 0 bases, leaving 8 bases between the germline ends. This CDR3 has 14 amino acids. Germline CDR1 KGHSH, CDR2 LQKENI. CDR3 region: CASSPVATNEKLFF. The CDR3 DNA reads TGTGCCAGCTCCCCCGTAGCAACTAATGAAAAACTGTTTTTT.

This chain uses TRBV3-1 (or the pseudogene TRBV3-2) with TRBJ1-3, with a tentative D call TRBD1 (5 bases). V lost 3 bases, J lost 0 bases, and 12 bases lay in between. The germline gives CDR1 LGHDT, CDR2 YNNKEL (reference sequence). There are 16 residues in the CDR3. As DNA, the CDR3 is TGTGCCAGCAGCCAGGGGGGGGGTTACTCTGGAAACACCATATATTTT. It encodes CASSQGGGYSGNTIYF.